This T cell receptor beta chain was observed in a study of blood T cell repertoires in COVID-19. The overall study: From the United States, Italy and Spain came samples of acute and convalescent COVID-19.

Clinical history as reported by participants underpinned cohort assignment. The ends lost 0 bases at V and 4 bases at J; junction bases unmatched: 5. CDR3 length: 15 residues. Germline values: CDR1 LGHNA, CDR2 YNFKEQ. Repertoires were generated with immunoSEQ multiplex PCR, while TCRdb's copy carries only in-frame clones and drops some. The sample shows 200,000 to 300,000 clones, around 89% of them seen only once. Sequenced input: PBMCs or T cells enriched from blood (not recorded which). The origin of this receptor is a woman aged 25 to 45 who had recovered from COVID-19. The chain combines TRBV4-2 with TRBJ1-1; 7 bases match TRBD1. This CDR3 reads CASSQDHRGGTEAFF. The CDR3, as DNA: TGTGCCAGCAGCCAAGACCACAGGGGAGGCACTGAAGCTTTCTTT.